Following are 10 T cell receptor beta chains from one sample sequenced in a study of blood T cell repertoires in COVID-19. Libraries were prepared by immunoSEQ multiplex PCR; TCRdb keeps only in-frame clonotypes and omits some of them. The sample yields 120,000 to 150,000 clones, approximately 85% seen once. Sequences were obtained from peripheral blood. These receptors were taken from a woman in her sixties or seventies with COVID-19, enrolled during active disease.

The rearrangement uses TRBV19 and TRBJ2-3; D gene unclear. The CDR3 consists of 13 residues. V was pared by 5 bases and J by 5 bases, with 11 bases between. From germline, CDR1 is LNHDA and CDR2 SQIVND (reference sequence). This chain's CDR3 is CASSDLGRDTQYF. The CDR3 bases are TGTGCCAGTAGTGATCTTGGGCGAGATACGCAGTATTTT.

This sequence joins TRBV7-2 and TRBJ2-7, with TRBD2 matching over 8 bases. Germline V gene sequence: CDR1 SGHTA, CDR2 FQGNSA. This CDR3 region has 16 residues. The junction had 6 bases not matched to a gene; V was cut back by 1 base and J by 1 base. The CDR3 sequence is CASSLVFGGGSYEQYF. CDR3 sequence (DNA): TGTGCCAGCAGCTTAGTGTTCGGGGGGGGTTCCTACGAGCAGTACTTC.

V is TRBV5-4 and J is TRBJ1-1; D call uncertain. The CDR3 runs 14 residues. Trimming stripped 2 bases from V and 3 bases from J, with 11 bases between. Germline lookup yields CDR1 SGHNT and CDR2 YYREEE (reference sequence). The CDR3 reads CASSLARRDTEAFF. In DNA, the CDR3 is TGTGCCAGCAGCTTAGCCCGCCGGGACACTGAAGCTTTCTTT.

This chain joins TRBV7-2 and TRBJ2-7; 10 bases are shared with TRBD2. The germline V gene encodes CDR1 SGHTA and CDR2 FQGNSA. The CDR3 has 16 amino acids. V shed 0 bases, J shed 1 base, and the junction held 3 bases outside the gene matches. The chain's CDR3 is CASSLASSGGSYEQYF. The CDR3 DNA reads as TGTGCCAGCAGCTTAGCGTCTAGCGGGGGTTCCTACGAGCAGTACTTC.

J is TRBJ2-6 and V is TRBV4-1; D is unclear. Trimming shortened V by 4 bases and J by 2 bases, and 9 bases separated the two germline ends. Germline CDR1 reads MGHRA; CDR2 reads YSYEKL. CDR3 size: 15 residues. CDR3 DNA sequence: TGCGCCAGCAGCCCGATTCGAGCTGGGGCCAACGTCCTGACTTTC. Residues: CASSPIRAGANVLTF.

Only a few counts were recorded for this clone. This chain joins TRBV29-1 and TRBJ1-2; D not certain. The germline CDR1 and CDR2 sequences are SQVTM and ANQGSEA. CDR3 length: 15 amino acids. V was clipped by 0 bases and J by 2 bases, with 13 bases between them. CDR3 coding DNA: TGCAGCGTTGAAGATTGGGGAGAAGAAAACTATGGCTACACCTTC. Protein product: CSVEDWGEENYGYTF.

V is TRBV9 and J is TRBJ2-2; TRBD2 aligns across 9 bases. V was clipped by 4 bases and J by 6 bases; unmatched bases: 10. The germline CDR1 and CDR2 sequences are SGDLS and YYNGEE. The CDR3 has 16 residues. DNA of the CDR3: TGTGCCAGCAGCCCCCTGTGGGCGGGGGGGCCCGGGGAGCTGTTTTTT. It specifies CASSPLWAGGPGELFF.

This chain uses TRBV29-1 with TRBJ2-7; D is perhaps TRBD2 (5 bases). Germline loops: CDR1 SQVTM, CDR2 ANQGSEA. V was cut by 4 bases and J by 2 bases, with 9 bases left in between. This CDR3 is 12 amino acids long. The CDR3 sequence: CSVAAEAYEQYF. The CDR3, as DNA: TGCAGCGTTGCGGCGGAGGCCTACGAGCAGTACTTC.

This clone turned up a few times. This chain links TRBV30 with TRBJ2-7, with 10 positions matching TRBD1. Germline trimming cut 5 bases from V and 7 bases from J; bases unmatched to any gene: 11. The CDR3 length is 14 residues. The germline gives CDR1 GTSNPN, CDR2 SVGIG (reference sequence). The CDR3 DNA follows: TGTGCCTGGGGTAGGGACAGGGGAATCCGAGAGCAGTACTTC. Translating gives CAWGRDRGIREQYF. The full variable domain, in which reference TRBV30 and TRBJ2-7 provide the parts outside the CDR3, is SQTIHQWPATLVQPVGSPLSLECTVEGTSNPNLYWYRQAAGRGLQLLFYSVGIGQISSEVPQNLSASRPQDRQFILSSKKLLLSDSGFYLCAWGRDRGIREQYFGPGTRLTVT.

The chain's CDR3 is CASRLGGGQPQHF. CDR3 nucleotides: TGTGCCAGCCGTTTAGGGGGTGGACAGCCCCAGCATTTT. The chain has TRBV6-2 or TRBV6-3 and TRBJ1-5; possibly TRBD1 for D (6 bases). Between the trimmed V and J ends, which lost 8 bases and 7 bases, there was a span of 15 bases. From germline, CDR1 is MNHEY and CDR2 SVGEGT. There are 13 residues in the CDR3.